This T cell receptor (beta chain) originates from a study of CD4 T cells in relation to SARS-CoV-2 and coronaviruses. The unexposed donors gave CD4+ T cells in 2011-2018, prior to COVID-19. Isolation of CD4+ T cells took place after approximately 11 days in culture. Clones were sequenced by immunoSEQ multiplex PCR, and TCRdb holds only the in-frame ones, with some missing. The sample includes about 16,000 clones, around four fifths of them seen just once. CDR1 and CDR2 from the germline V gene are SGHVS and FNYEAQ. Trimming stripped 1 base from V and 1 base from J, with 8 bases between. The CDR3 runs 16 residues. Regarding this clone: Its antigen is currently unknown.

The clonotype originates from a human donor in good health. Material for sequencing was CD4+ T cells from PBMCs, cultured in vitro. This chain connects TRBV7-6 to TRBJ2-6, with D possibly matching TRBD2 (7 bases). CDR3 sequence (DNA): TGTGCCAGCAGCTTAGAGGGGGGGTCTGGGGCCAACGTCCTGACTTTC. Its translation: CASSLEGGSGANVLTF.